The T cell receptor (beta chain) described here comes from a study of blood T cell repertoires in COVID-19. The overall study: Whether acute or convalescent, the COVID-19 samples came from the United States, Italy and Spain.

Clones were read by immunoSEQ multiplex PCR, and TCRdb kept only the in-frame ones, dropping some. The table shows approximately 200,000 clones, with 88% occurring only once. This CDR3 contains 15 residues. Germline assignment: CDR1 SGHTA and CDR2 FQGTGA. V lost 5 bases, J lost 0 bases, and 2 bases stayed unmatched. The chain recombines TRBV7-3 with TRBJ2-3; 10 bases agree with TRBD2. The origin of this receptor is a woman aged 60-75 years with acute or convalescent COVID-19. Material for sequencing was peripheral blood. The DNA for the CDR3 is TGTGCCAGCAGCGCTAGCGGGGGAAGCACAGATACGCAGTATTTT. Translating gives CASSASGGSTDTQYF.